This TCR beta chain was identified in a study of blood T cell repertoires in COVID-19. Overall study context: Samples came from the United States, Italy and Spain, spanning acute and convalescent COVID-19. From T cells, B-cell-depleted T cells, or PBMCs came the material, which was cDNA or gDNA.

Original methodology: Amplification of reference gene primers provided the estimated nucleated cell counts. Measured with immunoSEQ multiplex PCR; TCRdb has only the in-frame clones, and not every one. Clone size and V and J calls were adopted from that table, with D and trimming inferred from the DNA. The sample has around 200,000 clones, 70% to 85% seen once. Germline V gene data show CDR1 as LGHNA and CDR2 as YNFKEQ. J gave up 4 bases and V 0 bases, and 9 bases lay outside the gene matches. The CDR3 consists of 17 residues. The TCR sequence derives from a man aged 50-60 years who had recovered from COVID-19. Material for sequencing was peripheral blood. The genes are TRBV4-2 and TRBJ1-3, with 7 bases matching TRBD1. The CDR3 here is CASSQDEFRGSGNTIYF. CDR3 DNA: TGTGCCAGCAGCCAAGATGAATTCAGGGGGAGCGGAAACACCATATATTTT.